These 21 T cell receptor beta chains share one sample of origin, sequenced in a study of T cell changes during pregnancy in multiple sclerosis. Some clones are missing from TCRdb's copy, which holds only in-frame ones; the method was immunoSEQ multiplex PCR. The sample gives about 44,000 clones, around 96% of which show up once; roughly 1% is in the top ten. This sample comprised peripheral blood, obtained in the second trimester of pregnancy. The receptors here all came from a female donor with multiple sclerosis, enrolled in a pregnancy study.

This rearrangement joins TRBV5-5 to TRBJ2-7; unclear D gene. The germline V and J ends were trimmed by 3 bases and 0 bases, with 4 bases remaining between them. Germline V CDR1 and CDR2: SGHKS, YYEKEE (reference sequence). The CDR3 runs to 12 residues. The CDR3, as DNA: TGTGCCAGCAGCTCGTACTCCTACGAGCAGTACTTC. This codes for CASSSYSYEQYF.

The V gene is TRBV10-3, the J gene TRBJ2-1, with a tentative D call TRBD2 (5 bases). Trimming removed 2 bases from V and 5 bases from J, with 13 bases in between. CDR1 and CDR2 from the germline V gene are ENHRY and SYGVKD. This CDR3 contains 15 residues. The DNA of the CDR3 is TGTGCCATCAGTGAGCGGAAGCCGCGGGACAATGAGCAGTTCTTC. It codes for CAISERKPRDNEQFF.

The chain couples TRBV9 to TRBJ1-4; possibly TRBD1 for D (5 bases). The CDR3 is 14 residues long. V lost 1 base, J lost 1 base, and 5 bases lay in between. In germline, CDR1 is SGDLS, CDR2 YYNGEE. The CDR3 region has the DNA TGTGCCAGCAGCGTAACAGGAACTAATGAAAAACTGTTTTTT. This codes for CASSVTGTNEKLFF. Looking up the rest from reference TRBV9 and TRBJ1-4 gives the full variable domain: DSGVTQTPKHLITATGQRVTLRCSPRSGDLSVYWYQQSLDQGLQFLIQYYNGEERAKGNILERFSAQQFPDLHSELNLSSLELGDSALYFCASSVTGTNEKLFFGSGTQLSVL.

The rearrangement joins TRBV27 to TRBJ2-7, with TRBD2 matching 8 bases. V shed 8 bases, J shed 0 bases, and the junction held 3 bases outside the gene matches. The germline CDR1 and CDR2 sequences are MNHEY and SMNVEV (reference sequence). This CDR3 contains 13 residues. The CDR3 DNA reads as TGTGCCAGCCAGGCGGGAGGCTCCTACGAGCAGTACTTC. As protein: CASQAGGSYEQYF.

The V gene is TRBV2, the J gene TRBJ2-7, with D perhaps matching TRBD1 (5 bases). V was pared by 4 bases and J by 5 bases, with 15 bases between. The CDR3 loop spans 14 amino acids. Per the germline V gene, CDR1 is SNHLY and CDR2 is FYNNEI. The DNA for the CDR3 is TGTGCCAGCAGTGGGATGCAGGGTGCTGACGAGCAGTACTTC. Its translation: CASSGMQGADEQYF.

The rearrangement links TRBV6-5 to TRBJ2-1, with no clear D. This CDR3 region has 16 residues. V was pared by 4 bases and J by 6 bases, with 19 bases between. CDR1 and CDR2 (germline): MNHEY, SVGAGI. The CDR3 is CASSSPLPSNSNEQFF. The CDR3 nucleotides read TGTGCCAGCAGTTCTCCCCTTCCTAGTAATTCCAATGAGCAGTTCTTC.

The chain has TRBV6-5 and TRBJ2-3; D is possibly TRBD1 (6 bases). Trimming pared 6 bases from V and 0 bases from J, leaving 10 bases between. CDR1 MNHEY and CDR2 SVGAGI come from the germline V gene. The CDR3 covers 14 residues. The CDR3 DNA reads TGTGCCAGCAGCAACAGGGATAGCACAGATACGCAGTATTTT. It specifies CASSNRDSTDTQYF.

V usage is TRBV5-4 and J usage is TRBJ2-1, with 7 bases lining up with TRBD1. CDR1 and CDR2 (germline): SGHNT, YYREEE (reference sequence). There are 15 residues in the CDR3. V lost 3 bases and J lost 1; bases outside the gene matches: 4. DNA for the CDR3: TGTGCCAGCAGCTCACGGACAGGTTCCTACAATGAGCAGTTCTTC. As protein: CASSSRTGSYNEQFF.

J is TRBJ2-7 and V is TRBV29-1; D may be TRBD1 (5 bases). CDR1 and CDR2 (germline): SQVTM, ANQGSEA. V was clipped by 6 bases and J by 0 bases, with 15 bases between them. The CDR3 covers 14 residues. CDR3 nucleotide sequence: TGCAGCGTCGCCTGGGGCGGTTCCTCCTACGAGCAGTACTTC. This translates into CSVAWGGSSYEQYF.

The chain recombines TRBV2 with TRBJ2-1, with TRBD1 matching over 9 bases. Germline V gene data show CDR1 as SNHLY and CDR2 as FYNNEI. J lost 7 bases, V lost 1 base, and 8 bases had no gene match. The CDR3 spans 16 residues. CDR3 residues: CASSEVGTGLRNEQFF. Written as DNA, the CDR3 is TGTGCCAGCAGTGAAGTCGGGACAGGGCTGAGGAATGAGCAGTTCTTC.

This clone was detected only once. The CDR3 loop is CASSLFRQRKDQPQHF. In DNA, the CDR3 is TGTGCCAGCAGTTTATTTCGACAGAGGAAGGATCAGCCCCAGCATTTT. This chain uses TRBV28 with TRBJ1-5; TRBD1 is a possible D gene (5 bases). V shed 1 base and J shed 5 bases, with 15 bases lying between them. Germline V lookup: CDR1 MDHEN, CDR2 SYDVKM. The CDR3 is 16 residues long. The complete variable domain, with remaining parts taken from reference TRBV28 and TRBJ1-5, reads DVKVTQSSRYLVKRTGEKVFLECVQDMDHENMFWYRQDPGLGLRLIYFSYDVKMKEKGDIPEGYSVSREKKERFSLILESASTNQTSMYLCASSLFRQRKDQPQHFGDGTRLSIL.

The rearrangement joins TRBV30 to TRBJ2-7; 9 bases are a match to TRBD1. CDR1 is GTSNPN and CDR2 is SVGIG in the germline V gene (reference sequence). The V segment lost 4 bases and the J segment 4 bases; nucleotides outside the gene matches: 8. The CDR3 covers 14 residues. Here the CDR3 reads CAWTPDRGLYEQYF. The CDR3 coding sequence is TGTGCCTGGACCCCGGACAGGGGCCTTTACGAGCAGTACTTC.

This clone was counted a single time. V is TRBV19 and J is TRBJ1-1; D gene unclear. CDR1 LNHDA and CDR2 SQIVND come from the germline V gene (reference sequence). The CDR3 is made up of 16 amino acids. Trimming pared 5 bases from V and 1 base from J, leaving 17 bases between. CDR3 amino acids: CASSPPPGRSNTEAFF. CDR3 sequence (DNA): TGTGCCAGTAGTCCCCCCCCTGGGAGGTCGAACACTGAAGCTTTCTTT.

The chain has TRBV18 and TRBJ1-2; no definite D call. Trimming removed 3 bases from V and 2 bases from J, with 10 bases in between. Germline CDR1 KGHSH, CDR2 LQKENI. The CDR3 covers 14 residues. The CDR3 region is CASSPNAQNYGYTF. The DNA for the CDR3 is TGTGCCAGCTCACCCAATGCCCAGAACTATGGCTACACCTTC.

The chain employs TRBV7-2 and TRBJ2-7; D may be TRBD2 (6 bases). V was trimmed by 5 bases and J by 2 bases, leaving 13 bases between them. Germline V CDR1 and CDR2: SGHTA, FQGNSA. This CDR3 is built from 14 residues. CDR3 region: CASSPSASPYEQYF. Written as DNA, the CDR3 is TGTGCCAGCAGCCCTAGCGCTAGCCCCTACGAGCAGTACTTC. The variable domain in full, completed from reference TRBV7-2 and TRBJ2-7, reads GAGVSQSPSNKVTEKGKDVELRCDPISGHTALYWYRQSLGQGLEFLIYFQGNSAPDKSGLPSDRFSAERTGGSVSTLTIQRTQQEDSAVYLCASSPSASPYEQYFGPGTRLTVT.

The gene calls are TRBV5-4 and TRBJ2-7; 7 bases match TRBD1. J was trimmed by 2 bases and V by 5 bases; bases with no gene match: 7. In germline, CDR1 is SGHNT, CDR2 YYREEE (reference sequence). This CDR3 region has 14 residues. The CDR3: CASSKQGKTYEQYF. The DNA of the CDR3 is TGTGCCAGCAGTAAACAGGGGAAGACCTACGAGCAGTACTTC.

This chain connects TRBV9 to TRBJ2-7, with D perhaps matching TRBD2 (6 bases). V lost 4 bases and J lost 2, with 16 bases in between. Germline V CDR1 and CDR2: SGDLS, YYNGEE. The CDR3 covers 15 residues. For the CDR3, the DNA is TGTGCCAGCAGCCCAGGAGGGGTTTCCCCCTACGAGCAGTACTTC. Translation gives CASSPGGVSPYEQYF.

The chain employs TRBV2 and TRBJ2-5; possible D gene TRBD2, 5 bases. The length of the CDR3 is 15 residues. V lost 6 bases to trimming and J lost 1 base, with 15 bases between them. Germline V gene lookup returns CDR1 SNHLY and CDR2 FYNNEI. The CDR3 loop is CASSLGLSFQETQYF. CDR3 sequence (DNA): TGTGCCAGCAGCCTAGGACTGTCCTTCCAAGAGACCCAGTACTTC.

This chain links TRBV6-5 with TRBJ1-6; 9 bases are shared with TRBD1. Germline V gene lookup returns CDR1 MNHEY and CDR2 SVGAGI. V shed 4 bases and J 8 bases; nucleotides not matched to a gene: 9. The CDR3 is 16 amino acids. This CDR3 reads CASSFGTGPMDSPLHF. CDR3 bases: TGTGCCAGCAGTTTCGGGACAGGGCCGATGGATTCACCCCTCCACTTT.

This clone was seen a single time. The chain links TRBV7-9 to TRBJ1-1; D unresolved. Germline V gene sequence: CDR1 SEHNR, CDR2 FQNEAQ (reference sequence). There are 14 residues in the CDR3. The V and J ends lost 5 bases and 7 bases respectively, with 17 bases between them. The CDR3: CASSLPPRGLEAFF. CDR3 DNA: TGTGCCAGCAGCCTACCCCCCCGCGGGCTTGAAGCTTTCTTT.

This chain joins TRBV7-2 and TRBJ2-6; D is unclear. Per germline, CDR1 SGHTA and CDR2 FQGNSA. The V gene lost 4 bases and the J gene lost 4 bases, with 14 bases spanning the gap. The length of the CDR3 is 16 residues. The CDR3 protein is CASSSGPGPGANVLTF. The CDR3 DNA is TGTGCCAGCAGCTCCGGCCCAGGCCCAGGGGCCAACGTCCTGACTTTC.